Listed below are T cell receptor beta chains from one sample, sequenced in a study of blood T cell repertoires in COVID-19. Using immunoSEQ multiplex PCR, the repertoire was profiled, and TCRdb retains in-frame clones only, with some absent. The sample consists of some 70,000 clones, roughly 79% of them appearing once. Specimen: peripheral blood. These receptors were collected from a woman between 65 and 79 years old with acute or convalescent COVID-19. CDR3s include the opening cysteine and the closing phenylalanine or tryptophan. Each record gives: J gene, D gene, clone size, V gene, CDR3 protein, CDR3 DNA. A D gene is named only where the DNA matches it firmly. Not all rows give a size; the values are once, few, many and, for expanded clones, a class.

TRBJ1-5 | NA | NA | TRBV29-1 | CSVNEGIGNQPQHF | TGCAGCGTGAACGAGGGTATCGGTAATCAGCCCCAGCATTTT
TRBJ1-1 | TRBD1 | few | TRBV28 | CASRPGQGITEAFF | TGTGCCAGCAGGCCGGGACAGGGAATCACTGAAGCTTTCTTT
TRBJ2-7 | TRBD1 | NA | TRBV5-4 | CASSLSGTGSYEQYF | TGTGCCAGCAGCTTATCCGGGACAGGCTCCTACGAGCAGTACTTC
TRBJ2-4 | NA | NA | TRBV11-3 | CASSSYGDKNIQYF | TGTGCCAGCAGCTCCTACGGGGACAAAAACATTCAGTACTTC
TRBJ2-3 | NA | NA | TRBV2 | CASSTDYGGDTQYF | TGTGCCAGCAGCACCGACTACGGCGGGGATACGCAGTATTTT
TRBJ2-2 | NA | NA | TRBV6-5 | CASRASNTGELFF | TGTGCCAGCAGAGCATCGAACACCGGGGAGCTGTTTTTT
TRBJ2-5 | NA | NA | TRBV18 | CASSPGSEETQYF | TGTGCCAGCTCACCGGGCAGTGAAGAGACCCAGTACTTC
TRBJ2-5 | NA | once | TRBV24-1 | CATSEVGLQSQYF | TGTGCCACCAGTGAGGTGGGACTTCAATCCCAGTACTTC
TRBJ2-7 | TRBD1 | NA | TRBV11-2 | CASSRRDRGSYEQYF | TGTGCCAGCAGCCGACGGGACAGGGGATCCTACGAGCAGTACTTC
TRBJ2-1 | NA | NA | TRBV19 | CATLQRTSSYNEQFF | TGTGCCACCCTCCAGAGAACTAGCAGCTACAATGAGCAGTTCTTC
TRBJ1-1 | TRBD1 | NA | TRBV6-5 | CASSLQGVEVAFF | TGTGCCAGCAGTCTACAGGGGGTAGAGGTAGCTTTCTTT
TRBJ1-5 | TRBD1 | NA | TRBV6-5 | CASNTGGASNQPQHF | TGTGCCAGCAATACAGGGGGCGCGTCCAATCAGCCCCAGCATTTT
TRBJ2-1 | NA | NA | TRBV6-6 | CASSSGSSYNEQFF | TGTGCCAGCAGTTCCGGGAGTTCCTACAATGAGCAGTTCTTC
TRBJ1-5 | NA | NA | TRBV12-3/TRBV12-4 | CASSRGEIGPQHF | TGTGCCAGCAGTCGGGGGGAGATAGGGCCCCAGCATTTT
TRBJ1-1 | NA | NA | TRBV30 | CASTVNTEAFF | TGTGCCTCGACAGTGAACACTGAAGCTTTCTTT
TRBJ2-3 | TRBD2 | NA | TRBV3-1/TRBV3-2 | CASSQAMREGLDTQYF | TGTGCCAGCAGCCAAGCTATGCGGGAGGGGTTAGATACGCAGTATTTT
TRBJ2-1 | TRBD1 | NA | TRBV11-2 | CASSPNRDRVNEQFF | TGTGCCAGCAGCCCCAACCGGGACAGGGTGAATGAGCAGTTCTTC
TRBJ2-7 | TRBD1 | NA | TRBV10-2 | CATLLTGGVNSYEQYF | TGCGCCACCTTATTAACAGGGGGCGTAAACTCCTACGAGCAGTACTTC
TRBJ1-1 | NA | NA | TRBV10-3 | CAISTQENTEAFF | TGTGCCATCAGTACCCAGGAGAACACTGAAGCTTTCTTT
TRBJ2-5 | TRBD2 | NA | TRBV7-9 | CAIAGGETQYF | TGTGCCATCGCGGGGGGCGAGACCCAGTACTTC
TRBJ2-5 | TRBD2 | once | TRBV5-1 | CASTPDPGGPQYF | TGCGCCAGCACCCCCGACCCGGGGGGACCCCAGTACTTC
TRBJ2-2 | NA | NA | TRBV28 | CASSSSGPNTGELFF | TGTGCCAGCAGCTCGAGCGGGCCGAACACCGGGGAGCTGTTTTTT
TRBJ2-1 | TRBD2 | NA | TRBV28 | CASSFLSTSGRFGEQFF | TGTGCCAGCAGTTTTTTATCGACTAGCGGGAGGTTCGGTGAGCAGTTCTTC
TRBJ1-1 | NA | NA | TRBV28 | CASSLYGSQTINF | TGTGCCAGCAGTTTATACGGCTCACAGACCATCAACTTT
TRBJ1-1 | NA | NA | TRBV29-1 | CSALVGLLGEAFF | TGCAGCGCCCTGGTAGGTCTCCTCGGGGAAGCTTTCTTT
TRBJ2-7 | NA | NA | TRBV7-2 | CASSPREWRGRGEQYF | TGTGCCAGCAGCCCTCGAGAGTGGCGGGGTCGTGGCGAGCAGTACTTC
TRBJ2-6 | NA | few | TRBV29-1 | CPLYSGANVLTF | TGCCCGCTCTACTCTGGGGCCAACGTCCTGACTTTC
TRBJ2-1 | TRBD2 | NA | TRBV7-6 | CASSLGTRVDNEQFF | TGTGCCAGCAGCTTAGGGACTAGGGTTGACAATGAGCAGTTCTTC
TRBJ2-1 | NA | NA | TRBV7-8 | CASSPSRAKGNEQFF | TGTGCCAGCAGCCCTTCGCGGGCCAAAGGCAATGAGCAGTTCTTC
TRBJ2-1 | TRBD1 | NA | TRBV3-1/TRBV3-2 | CARPTKGQELMDWDNEQFF | TGTGCCAGACCGACTAAGGGACAGGAGCTTATGGATTGGGACAATGAGCAGTTCTTC
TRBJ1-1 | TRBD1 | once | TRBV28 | CASSWTTGAYTEAFF | TGTGCCAGCAGTTGGACGACAGGGGCCTACACTGAAGCTTTCTTT